Each of the 11 T cell receptor beta chains below was sequenced from the same sample in a study of blood T cell repertoires in COVID-19. Assay: immunoSEQ multiplex PCR; the TCRdb copy retains only in-frame clones and omits some. The sample comprises around 200,000 clones, roughly 86% of which are singletons, and around 3.5% rests with the top ten. Sequencing was performed on peripheral blood. These receptors all stem from a man aged 65 to 79 with acute or convalescent COVID-19.

The chain employs TRBV9 and TRBJ1-4, with D possibly TRBD1 on 6 matching bases. The germline CDR1 and CDR2 sequences are SGDLS and YYNGEE. The CDR3 is 15 amino acids. The V and J ends lost 4 bases and 2 bases respectively, with 12 bases between them. This CDR3 reads CASSPRGATNEKLFF. The CDR3 DNA is TGTGCCAGCAGCCCCCGGGGGGCCACTAATGAAAAACTGTTTTTT.

The J gene is TRBJ1-1, the V gene TRBV7-2, with 9 bases fitting TRBD1. Germline trimming cut 4 bases from V and 8 bases from J; bases unmatched to any gene: 5. This CDR3 has 13 residues. CDR1 is SGHTA, CDR2 FQGNSA, per germline. CDR3 sequence reads: CASSYRGLGEAFF. The CDR3 bases are TGTGCCAGCAGCTACAGGGGGCTGGGGGAAGCTTTCTTT.

The chain is built from TRBV28 and TRBJ2-7, with a tentative D call TRBD2 (5 bases). The CDR3 is 12 residues long. The germline V gene encodes CDR1 MDHEN and CDR2 SYDVKM. V shed 6 bases and J shed 2 bases, with 8 bases lying between them. CDR3: CASSLGAYEQYF. Written as DNA, the CDR3 is TGTGCCAGCAGCTTGGGAGCCTACGAGCAGTACTTC. The whole variable domain, remainder taken from reference TRBV28 and TRBJ2-7, is DVKVTQSSRYLVKRTGEKVFLECVQDMDHENMFWYRQDPGLGLRLIYFSYDVKMKEKGDIPEGYSVSREKKERFSLILESASTNQTSMYLCASSLGAYEQYFGPGTRLTVT.

The chain is built from TRBV4-2 and TRBJ1-2; D not certain. Germline values: CDR1 LGHNA, CDR2 YNFKEQ. Trimming removed 1 base from V and 0 bases from J, with 12 bases in between. The CDR3 consists of 16 residues. Written as DNA, the CDR3 is TGTGCCAGCAGCCAAGGCCGAACAGCATCTAACTATGGCTACACCTTC. Translating it yields CASSQGRTASNYGYTF.

The chain has TRBV29-1 and TRBJ2-7; 7 bases map to TRBD1. Germline CDR1 and CDR2: SQVTM and ANQGSEA. This CDR3 is 13 amino acids long. The V gene end was trimmed by 4 bases and the J gene end by 1 base; junction bases not matched to a gene: 4. Written as DNA, the CDR3 is TGCAGCGTTGGGACAGGTAATTCCTACGAGCAGTACTTC. It yields the protein CSVGTGNSYEQYF.

The rearrangement links TRBV5-1 to TRBJ2-1; no definite D call. The CDR3 extends over 14 amino acids. The germline V and J ends were trimmed by 0 bases and 6 bases, with 10 bases remaining between them. CDR1 SGHRS and CDR2 YFSETQ come from the germline V gene. The CDR3 here is CASSLVLSGNEQFF. The CDR3 DNA reads as TGCGCCAGCAGCTTGGTTCTGTCGGGCAATGAGCAGTTCTTC.

Points on this clone: Other DNA sequences in the same sample also yield this CDR3. The chain uses TRBV6-1 and TRBJ1-2; the D gene is possibly TRBD1 (5 bases). V lost 1 base to trimming and J lost 8 bases, with 11 bases between them. The CDR3 covers 13 residues. Germline CDR1 reads MNHNS; CDR2 reads SASEGT. In nucleotides, the CDR3 is TGTGCCAGCAGTGAAGGAGGGGAGGACGGCTACACCTTC. Its protein product is CASSEGGEDGYTF.

This clone was observed a few times. The chain couples TRBV2 to TRBJ2-3; 8 bases are shared with TRBD1. The germline CDR1 and CDR2 sequences are SNHLY and FYNNEI. J was trimmed by 3 bases and V by 4 bases; bases with no gene match: 3. CDR3 length equals 14 residues. CDR3 sequence (DNA): TGTGCCAGCAGTGCCGACAGGGGTACAGATACGCAGTATTTT. This codes for CASSADRGTDTQYF.

Worth noting for this clone: A junction boundary mismatches the germline segment, possibly from a read error. This chain connects TRBV7-7 to TRBJ1-4, with a possible D match to TRBD1 (6 bases). The CDR3 runs to 15 residues. CDR1 is SSHAT, CDR2 FNYEAQ, per germline (reference sequence). The CDR3 DNA reads TGTGCTAGCAGCTCCAACAGGGTCCTTAATGAAAAACTGTTTTTT. Amino acid sequence: CASSSNRVLNEKLFF.

V is TRBV6-1 and J is TRBJ1-2, with D possibly TRBD1 on 6 matching bases. Germline loops: CDR1 MNHNS, CDR2 SASEGT. The CDR3 loop spans 14 amino acids. The germline V and J ends were trimmed by 0 bases and 5 bases, with 10 bases remaining between them. The CDR3 here is CASSEAARGYGYTF. The CDR3 nucleotides read TGTGCCAGCAGTGAAGCGGCCAGGGGTTATGGCTACACCTTC.

J is TRBJ1-1 and V is TRBV18; no clear D gene. The germline V and J ends were trimmed by 2 bases and 5 bases, with 9 bases remaining between them. The CDR3 is 13 amino acids. Germline V gene lookup returns CDR1 KGHSH and CDR2 LQKENI. CDR3 region: CASSPVRGTEAFF. CDR3 sequence (DNA): TGTGCCAGCTCACCAGTAAGAGGAACTGAAGCTTTCTTT.